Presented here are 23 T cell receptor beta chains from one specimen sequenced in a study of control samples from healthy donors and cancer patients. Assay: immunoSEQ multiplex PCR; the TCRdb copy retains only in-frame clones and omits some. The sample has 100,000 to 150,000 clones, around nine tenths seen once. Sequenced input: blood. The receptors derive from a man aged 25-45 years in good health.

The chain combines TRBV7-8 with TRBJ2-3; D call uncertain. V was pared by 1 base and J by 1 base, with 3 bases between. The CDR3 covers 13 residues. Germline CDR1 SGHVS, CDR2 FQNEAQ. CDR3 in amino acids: CASSLGGTDTQYF. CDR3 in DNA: TGTGCCAGCAGCTTAGGGGGCACAGATACGCAGTATTTT.

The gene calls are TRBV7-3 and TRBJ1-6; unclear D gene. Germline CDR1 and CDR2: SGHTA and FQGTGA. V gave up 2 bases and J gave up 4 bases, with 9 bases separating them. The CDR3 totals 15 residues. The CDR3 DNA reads TGTGCCAGCAGCTTATGGGCGGATTATAATTCACCCCTCCACTTT. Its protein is CASSLWADYNSPLHF.

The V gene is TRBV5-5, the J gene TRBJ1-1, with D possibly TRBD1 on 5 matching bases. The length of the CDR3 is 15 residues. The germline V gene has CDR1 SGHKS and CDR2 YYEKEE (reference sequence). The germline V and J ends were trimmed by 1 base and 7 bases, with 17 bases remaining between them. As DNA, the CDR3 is TGTGCCAGCAGCTTGCAGGGCACCGGAGGACGTGAAGCTTTCTTT. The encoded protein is CASSLQGTGGREAFF. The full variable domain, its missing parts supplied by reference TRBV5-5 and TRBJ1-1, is DAGVTQSPTHLIKTRGQQVTLRCSPISGHKSVSWYQQVLGQGPQFIFQYYEKEERGRGNFPDRFSARQFPNYSSELNVNALLLGDSALYLCASSLQGTGGREAFFGQGTRLTVV.

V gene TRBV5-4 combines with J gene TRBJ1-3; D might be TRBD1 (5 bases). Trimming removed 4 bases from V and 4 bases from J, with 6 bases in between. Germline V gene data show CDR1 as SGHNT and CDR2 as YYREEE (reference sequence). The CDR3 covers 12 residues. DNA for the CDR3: TGTGCCAGCAGCGGGGACGGAAACACCATATATTTT. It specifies CASSGDGNTIYF.

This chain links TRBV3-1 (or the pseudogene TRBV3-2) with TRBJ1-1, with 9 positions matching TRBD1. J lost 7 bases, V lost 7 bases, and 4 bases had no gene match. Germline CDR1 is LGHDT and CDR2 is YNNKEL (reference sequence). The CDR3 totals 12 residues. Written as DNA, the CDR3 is TGTGCCAGCAAAAGACAGGGGGGTGAAGCTTTCTTT. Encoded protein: CASKRQGGEAFF.

The chain's CDR3 is CASIPSGGRGYTF. CDR3 sequence (DNA): TGTGCCAGCATTCCCTCGGGGGGGAGAGGCTACACCTTC. The J gene is TRBJ1-2, the V gene TRBV12-3 or TRBV12-4, with D possibly TRBD1 on 5 matching bases. The ends were cut back, 7 bases at V and 8 bases at J, with 17 bases in the middle. The CDR3 consists of 13 residues.

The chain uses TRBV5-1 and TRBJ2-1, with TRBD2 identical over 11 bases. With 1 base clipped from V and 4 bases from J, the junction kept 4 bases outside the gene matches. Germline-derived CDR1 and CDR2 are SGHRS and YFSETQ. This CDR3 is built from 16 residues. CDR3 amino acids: CASSLRASGGYNEQFF. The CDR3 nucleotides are TGCGCCAGCAGCTTGAGGGCTAGCGGGGGGTACAATGAGCAGTTCTTC.

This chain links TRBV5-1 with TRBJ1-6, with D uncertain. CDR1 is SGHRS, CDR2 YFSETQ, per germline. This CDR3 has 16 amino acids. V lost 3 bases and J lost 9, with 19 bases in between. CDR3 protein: CASSSTSRSAGSPLHF. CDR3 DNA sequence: TGCGCCAGCAGCTCAACTTCCCGTTCGGCGGGTTCACCCCTCCACTTT.

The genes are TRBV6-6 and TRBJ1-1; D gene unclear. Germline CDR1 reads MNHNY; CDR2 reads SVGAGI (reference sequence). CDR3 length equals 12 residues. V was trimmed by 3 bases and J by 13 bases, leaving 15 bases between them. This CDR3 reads CASSYGHWEVFF. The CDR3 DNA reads TGTGCCAGCAGTTATGGGCACTGGGAGGTTTTCTTT.

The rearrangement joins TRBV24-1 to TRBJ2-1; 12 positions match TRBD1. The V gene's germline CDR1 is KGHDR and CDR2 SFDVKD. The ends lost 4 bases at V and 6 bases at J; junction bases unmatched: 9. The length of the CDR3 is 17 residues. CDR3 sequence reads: CATSDSPGQGAGNEQFF. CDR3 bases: TGTGCCACCAGTGACTCACCGGGACAGGGGGCCGGCAATGAGCAGTTCTTC.

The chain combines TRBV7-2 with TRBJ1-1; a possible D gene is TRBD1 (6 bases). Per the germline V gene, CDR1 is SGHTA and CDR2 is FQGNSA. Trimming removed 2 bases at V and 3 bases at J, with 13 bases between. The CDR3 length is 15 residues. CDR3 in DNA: TGTGCCAGCAGCTTAACGGGGGCAAGGTACACTGAAGCTTTCTTT. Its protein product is CASSLTGARYTEAFF.

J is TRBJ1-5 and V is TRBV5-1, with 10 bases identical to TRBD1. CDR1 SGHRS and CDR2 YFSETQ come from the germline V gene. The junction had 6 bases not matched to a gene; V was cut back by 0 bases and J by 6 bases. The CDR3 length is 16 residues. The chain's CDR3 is CASSLDGTGAGQPQHF. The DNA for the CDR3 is TGCGCCAGCAGCTTGGATGGGACAGGGGCCGGTCAGCCCCAGCATTTT. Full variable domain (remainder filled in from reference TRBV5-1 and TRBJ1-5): KAGVTQTPRYLIKTRGQQVTLSCSPISGHRSVSWYQQTPGQGLQFLFEYFSETQRNKGNFPGRFSGRQFSNSRSEMNVSTLELGDSALYLCASSLDGTGAGQPQHFGDGTRLSIL.

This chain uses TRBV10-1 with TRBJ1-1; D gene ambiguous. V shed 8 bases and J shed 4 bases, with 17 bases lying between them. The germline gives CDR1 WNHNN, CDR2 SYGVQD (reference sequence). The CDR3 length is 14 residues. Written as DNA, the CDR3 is TGCGCCAGCGCCCCCGGGCCCGGTATCACTGAAGCTTTCTTT. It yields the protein CASAPGPGITEAFF.

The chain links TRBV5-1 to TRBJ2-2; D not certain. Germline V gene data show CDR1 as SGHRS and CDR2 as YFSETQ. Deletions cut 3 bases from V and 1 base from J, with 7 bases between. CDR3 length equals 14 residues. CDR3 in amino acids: CASSSDGNTGELFF. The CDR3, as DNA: TGCGCCAGCAGCTCCGACGGGAACACCGGGGAGCTGTTTTTT.

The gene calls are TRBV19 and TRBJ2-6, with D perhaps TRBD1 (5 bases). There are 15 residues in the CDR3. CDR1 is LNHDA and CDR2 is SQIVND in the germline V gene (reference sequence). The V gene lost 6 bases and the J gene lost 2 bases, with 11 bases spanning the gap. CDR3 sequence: CASRLQETGANVLTF. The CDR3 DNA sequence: TGTGCCAGTAGACTACAGGAGACTGGGGCCAACGTCCTGACTTTC.

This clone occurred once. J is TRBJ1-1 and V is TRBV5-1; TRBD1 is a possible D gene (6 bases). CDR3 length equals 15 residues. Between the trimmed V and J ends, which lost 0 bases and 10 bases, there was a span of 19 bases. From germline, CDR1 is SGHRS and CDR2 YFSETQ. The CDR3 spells CASSLDWGTQGRAFF. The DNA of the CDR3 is TGCGCCAGCAGCTTGGACTGGGGGACGCAGGGGAGAGCTTTCTTT.

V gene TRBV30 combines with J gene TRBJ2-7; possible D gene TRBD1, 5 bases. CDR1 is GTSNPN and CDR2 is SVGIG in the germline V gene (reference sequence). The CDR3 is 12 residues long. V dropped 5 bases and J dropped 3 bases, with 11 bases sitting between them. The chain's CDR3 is CAWGRDSYEQYV. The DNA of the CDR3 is TGTGCCTGGGGCCGAGACAGCTACGAGCAGTACGTC.

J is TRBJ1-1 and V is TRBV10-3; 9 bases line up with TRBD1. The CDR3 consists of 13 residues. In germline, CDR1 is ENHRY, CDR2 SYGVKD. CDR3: CGVGQGPNTEAFF. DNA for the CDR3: TGTGGCGTTGGACAGGGGCCGAACACTGAAGCTTTCTTT.

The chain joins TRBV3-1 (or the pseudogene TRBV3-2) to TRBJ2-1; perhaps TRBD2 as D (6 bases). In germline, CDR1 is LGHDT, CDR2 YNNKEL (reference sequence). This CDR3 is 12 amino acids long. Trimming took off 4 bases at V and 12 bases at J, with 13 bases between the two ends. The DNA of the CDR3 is TGTGCCAGCAGCCTGGGACTTGCGGCGCAGTTCTTC. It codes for CASSLGLAAQFF.

CDR3 DNA: TGTGCCAGCAGCCAGGGCCAGGGGCATGATTACCTGTTTTTT. This gives the protein CASSQGQGHDYLFF. This rearrangement joins TRBV3-1 (or the pseudogene TRBV3-2) to TRBJ1-4, with D perhaps matching TRBD1 (6 bases). The CDR3 totals 14 residues. Germline lookup yields CDR1 LGHDT and CDR2 YNNKEL (reference sequence). V was trimmed by 3 bases and J by 14 bases, leaving 19 bases between them.

The CDR3 reads CASSLERGGKVNSPLHF. The CDR3 nucleotides read TGCGCCAGCAGCTTGGAGCGTGGAGGGAAGGTCAATTCACCCCTCCACTTT. The chain is built from TRBV5-1 and TRBJ1-6; D is undetermined. The germline V gene has CDR1 SGHRS and CDR2 YFSETQ. V lost 0 bases to trimming and J lost 7 bases, with 17 bases between them. This CDR3 spans 17 amino acids. The entire variable domain, with the rest obtained from reference TRBV5-1 and TRBJ1-6, is as follows: KAGVTQTPRYLIKTRGQQVTLSCSPISGHRSVSWYQQTPGQGLQFLFEYFSETQRNKGNFPGRFSGRQFSNSRSEMNVSTLELGDSALYLCASSLERGGKVNSPLHFGNGTRLTVT.

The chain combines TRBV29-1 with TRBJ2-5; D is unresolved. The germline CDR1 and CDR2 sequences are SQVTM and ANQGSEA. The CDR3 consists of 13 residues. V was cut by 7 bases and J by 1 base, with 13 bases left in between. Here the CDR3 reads CSAGERIQETQYF. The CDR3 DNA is TGCAGCGCTGGGGAACGGATCCAAGAGACCCAGTACTTC.

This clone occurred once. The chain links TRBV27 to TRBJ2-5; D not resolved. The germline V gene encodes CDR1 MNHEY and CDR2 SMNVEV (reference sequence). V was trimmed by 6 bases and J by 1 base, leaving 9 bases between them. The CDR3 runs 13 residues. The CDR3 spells CASSRLVQETQYF. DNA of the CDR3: TGTGCCAGCAGCCGACTTGTCCAAGAGACCCAGTACTTC.